Following are 9 T cell receptor beta chains from one sample sequenced in a study of blood T cell repertoires in COVID-19 (TCRdb year 2020). Preparation of the library involved the immunoSEQ multiplex PCR assay. TCRdb took this table from immuneACCESS and kept in-frame rearrangements with V and J called. Such tables lack part of the clones; where checked against another copy, unresolved V genes explain under half of the gap, and the rest is unexplained. Across this sample there are roughly 260,000 clones, with about 90% seen only once. In total, the top ten clones hold 2% to 3% of the sample. Sequenced: peripheral blood. The receptor source for this set is a woman between 45 and 65 years old with acute or convalescent COVID-19.

The chain couples TRBV11-2 to TRBJ1-6; 8 bases fit TRBD1. Trimming cost V 5 bases and J 9 bases; bases outside gene matches: 9. Germline V lookup: CDR1 SGHAT, CDR2 FQNNGV. CDR3 length: 15 residues. The CDR3 bases are TGTGCCAGCAGCCCGCCAACAGGGGGTAGTTCACCCCTCCACTTT. Protein product: CASSPPTGGSSPLHF.

This sequence joins TRBV18 and TRBJ1-5, with TRBD1 matching over 9 bases. Germline trimming cut 3 bases from V and 1 base from J; bases unmatched to any gene: 4. This CDR3 comprises 16 residues. Germline V gives CDR1 KGHSH, CDR2 LQKENI. The CDR3 nucleotides read TGTGCCAGCTCACCGACAGGGACAGGGAGCAATCAGCCCCAGCATTTT. Protein: CASSPTGTGSNQPQHF.

This sequence joins TRBV3-1 (or the pseudogene TRBV3-2) and TRBJ2-1; 10 positions match TRBD2. V was clipped by 4 bases and J by 0 bases; unmatched bases: 6. Germline V gene lookup returns CDR1 LGHDT and CDR2 YNNKEL (reference sequence). The CDR3 consists of 17 residues. This CDR3 reads CASSPRTSGLSYNEQFF. CDR3 in DNA: TGTGCCAGCAGCCCCCGGACTAGCGGACTCTCCTACAATGAGCAGTTCTTC.

This chain links TRBV5-1 with TRBJ1-5; D unresolved. Germline lookup yields CDR1 SGHRS and CDR2 YFSETQ. The V gene lost 2 bases and the J gene lost 4 bases, with 10 bases spanning the gap. This CDR3 has 14 residues. The CDR3 region has the DNA TGCGCCAGCAGCTTTGGGGAGGCAAATCAGCCCCAGCATTTT. Translated: CASSFGEANQPQHF.

This clone was seen more than once but under ten times. V gene TRBV4-3 combines with J gene TRBJ2-3; 8 nucleotides match TRBD2. The trim removed 0 bases at V and 6 bases at J, leaving 8 bases unmatched. Germline assignment: CDR1 LGHNA and CDR2 YSLEER. The CDR3 is made up of 16 amino acids. CDR3 sequence: CASSQDWASGGDTQYF. Written as DNA, the CDR3 is TGCGCCAGCAGCCAAGATTGGGCCTCGGGGGGGGATACGCAGTATTTT.

The chain has TRBV27 and TRBJ2-7, with D possibly being TRBD2 (5 bases). CDR3 length: 15 residues. The germline gives CDR1 MNHEY, CDR2 SMNVEV (reference sequence). The V gene lost 8 bases and the J gene lost 4 bases, with 21 bases spanning the gap. This chain's CDR3 is CASRGVTKDRYEQYF. The CDR3 coding sequence is TGTGCCAGCCGGGGTGTAACCAAAGATAGATACGAGCAGTACTTC.

CDR3 nucleotide sequence: TGCAGTGCTGACGGGGGTTATGAGCAGTTCTTC. Protein sequence: CSADGGYEQFF. The chain has TRBV20-1 and TRBJ2-1, with D possibly matching TRBD2 (6 bases). Germline V gene data show CDR1 as DFQATT and CDR2 as SNEGSKA (reference sequence). The CDR3 consists of 11 residues. The V end was cut by 5 bases, the J end by 8 bases, with 10 bases between.

V gene TRBV5-1 combines with J gene TRBJ2-1; 10 nucleotides line up with TRBD1. The CDR3 loop spans 16 amino acids. CDR1 is SGHRS, CDR2 YFSETQ, per germline. V shed 0 bases, J shed 7 bases, and the junction held 7 bases outside the gene matches. The CDR3 here is CASSLVGTGVGNEQFF. As DNA, the CDR3 is TGCGCCAGCAGCTTGGTGGGGACAGGGGTGGGGAATGAGCAGTTCTTC.

This clone was recorded a few times. V and J are TRBV28 and TRBJ1-5, with D possibly TRBD1 on 6 matching bases. V lost 6 bases to trimming and J lost 3 bases, with 18 bases between them. Germline V lookup: CDR1 MDHEN, CDR2 SYDVKM. CDR3 length: 16 amino acids. The CDR3, as DNA: TGTGCCAGCAGGCGCTCAGGGGACCTTAACAATCAGCCCCAGCATTTT. Its translation is CASRRSGDLNNQPQHF.